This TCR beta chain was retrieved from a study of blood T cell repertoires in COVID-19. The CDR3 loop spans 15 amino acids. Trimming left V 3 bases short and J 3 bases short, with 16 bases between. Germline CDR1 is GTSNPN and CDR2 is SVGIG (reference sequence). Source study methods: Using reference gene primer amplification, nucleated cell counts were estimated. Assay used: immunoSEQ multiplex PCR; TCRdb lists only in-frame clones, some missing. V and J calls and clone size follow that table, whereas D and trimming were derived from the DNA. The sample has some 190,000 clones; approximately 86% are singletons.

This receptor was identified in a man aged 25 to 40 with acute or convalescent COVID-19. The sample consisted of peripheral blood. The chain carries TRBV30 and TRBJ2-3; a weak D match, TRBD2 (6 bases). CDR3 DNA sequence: TGTGCCTGGAGGGATAGGACTACTCCGACAGATACGCAGTATTTT. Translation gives CAWRDRTTPTDTQYF.